This T cell receptor beta chain was observed in a study of blood T cell repertoires in COVID-19. Study at large: The United States, Italy and Spain provided the acute and convalescent COVID-19 samples. The analysed material was cDNA or gDNA that came from T cells, B-cell-depleted T cells, or PBMCs.

All enrollees were roughly 18 to 100 years old and from fewer than 25 US areas. The assay was immunoSEQ multiplex PCR, and TCRdb's table has in-frame clones only and misses some. The sample has around 280,000 clones, 90% seen once; the top ten hold about 1.7%. Germline V lookup: CDR1 LNHNV, CDR2 YYDKDF (reference sequence). The CDR3 runs 13 residues. Trimming took 8 bases from V and 2 from J; bases not matched to a gene: 5. The rearrangement joins TRBV15 to TRBJ1-2; 7 positions agree with TRBD1. This clonotype was sampled from a woman aged 18-35 years with acute COVID-19. The sequencing input was PBMCs or T cells enriched from blood (not recorded which). For the CDR3, the DNA is TGTGCCACCTCACGGGACAGCAACTATGGCTACACCTTC. This codes for CATSRDSNYGYTF.